These 18 T cell receptor beta chains came from one sample sequenced in a study of post-analysis software for immune sequencing data. Antigens of these TCRs are unknown. Notes on the study in general: Controls had lower frequencies than patients of about five TRBV segments, which included TRBV5-6, TRBV5-1 and TRBV20-1.

The authors incorporated unique molecular identifiers into the TCR beta cDNA libraries. TCRdb reprocessed the PCR reads via MiXCR and lists one record per CDR3 protein. The table records 750,000 to 950,000 distinct CDR3 sequences, roughly half of them present only once. Sequences were obtained from blood. These receptors were taken from a girl aged 10 to 17 with multiple sclerosis.

The rearrangement uses TRBV7-9 and TRBJ2-7; D possibly corresponds to TRBD2 (6 bases). Trimming stripped 3 bases from V and 12 bases from J, with 21 bases between. The length of the CDR3 is 14 residues. Looked up from germline, CDR1 is SEHNR and CDR2 is FQNEAQ (reference sequence). CDR3 sequence (DNA): TGTGCCAGCAGCTTGCGGGAAGTCCGGGAGACCCGGTACTTC. This sequence encodes CASSLREVRETRYF.

This clonotype was seen only a few times. The rearrangement joins TRBV14 to TRBJ2-3; 8 nucleotides agree with TRBD2. The length of the CDR3 is 16 residues. CDR1 and CDR2 (germline): SGHDN, FVKESK. Trimming at V came to 4 bases and at J to 2 bases, leaving 8 bases not matched to a gene. This chain's CDR3 is CASSLTRGGNTDTQYF. The CDR3 coding sequence is TGTGCCAGCAGCCTCACCCGGGGGGGCAACACAGATACGCAGTATTTT.

The chain is built from TRBV5-1 and TRBJ2-1, with 14 positions matching TRBD2. CDR1 and CDR2 from the germline V gene are SGHRS and YFSETQ. The CDR3 has 15 amino acids. The V and J ends lost 0 bases and 10 bases, in that order; junction bases with no gene match: 3. The CDR3 DNA follows: TGCGCCAGCAGCTTGGGGGGACTAGCGGGAGAGGAGCAGTTCTTC. Translating it yields CASSLGGLAGEEQFF.

This clonotype was picked up a small number of times. This chain uses TRBV20-1 with TRBJ2-7; D gene uncertain. Germline CDR1 reads DFQATT; CDR2 reads SNEGSKA (reference sequence). V lost 2 bases to trimming and J lost 3 bases, with 11 bases between them. This CDR3 spans 13 amino acids. The CDR3 DNA reads as TGCAGTGCTAGACAGGAGCTTTTCTACGAGCAGTACTTC. Encoded protein: CSARQELFYEQYF.

The CDR3 DNA reads as TGCGCCAGCAGCGGTCGCAGGGGGGGGTCCTACGAGCAGTACTTC. It codes for CASSGRRGGSYEQYF. The chain employs TRBV4-1 and TRBJ2-7; D is tentatively TRBD1 or TRBD2 (7 bases each). This CDR3 has 15 amino acids. CDR1 is MGHRA, CDR2 YSYEKL, per germline. Between the trimmed V and J ends, which lost 5 bases and 1 base, there was a span of 15 bases.

The J gene is TRBJ2-1, the V gene TRBV5-1; possibly TRBD2 for D (5 bases). The CDR3 extends over 19 amino acids. V lost 3 bases to trimming and J lost 4 bases, with 26 bases between them. Germline V gives CDR1 SGHRS, CDR2 YFSETQ. CDR3 amino acids: CASSSGGSAGPQTYNEQFF. CDR3 DNA: TGCGCCAGCAGCTCCGGAGGTTCGGCAGGACCCCAGACTTACAATGAGCAGTTCTTC.

The chain joins TRBV9 to TRBJ1-5; D uncertain. Germline values: CDR1 SGDLS, CDR2 YYNGEE. The CDR3 contains 14 residues. Between the trimmed V and J ends, which lost 0 bases and 8 bases, there was a span of 12 bases. The CDR3 loop is CASSVGLQSEPQHF. Written as DNA, the CDR3 is TGTGCCAGCAGCGTAGGACTACAATCGGAGCCCCAGCATTTT.

This clonotype was detected only a few times. The chain recombines TRBV15 with TRBJ2-7, with TRBD2 identical over 8 bases. J lost 1 base, V lost 5 bases, and 7 bases had no gene match. CDR3 length: 15 residues. Per germline, CDR1 LNHNV and CDR2 YYDKDF (reference sequence). CDR3 protein: CATSPGASGSYEQYF. The CDR3 coding sequence is TGTGCCACCAGCCCAGGGGCTAGCGGGTCCTACGAGCAGTACTTC.

The chain combines TRBV21-1 with TRBJ2-6; the D call in the table, TRBD1, was not verified against the DNA. TRBV21-1 is a known pseudogene. The CDR3 is made up of 18 amino acids. CDR3 nucleotide sequence: TGTGCCAGCAGCAAAGATCAGGGTGTAGTTACTGGGGCCAACGTCCTGACTTTC. The encoded protein is CASSKDQGVVTGANVLTF.

This clonotype was picked up a small number of times. The CDR3 sequence: CASSLDRQAYEQYF. CDR3 nucleotides: TGTGCCAGCAGCTTGGACAGGCAAGCCTACGAGCAGTACTTC. This chain joins TRBV5-5 and TRBJ2-7, with a possible D match to TRBD1 (5 bases). The CDR3 length is 14 residues. Trimming took 0 bases from V and 2 from J, leaving 9 bases between them. Germline lookup yields CDR1 SGHKS and CDR2 YYEKEE (reference sequence).

The genes are TRBV7-3 and TRBJ1-4; D possibly corresponds to TRBD1 (6 bases). The CDR3 has 14 residues. V was cut by 9 bases and J by 0 bases, with 11 bases left in between. Germline assignment: CDR1 SGHTA and CDR2 FQGTGA. This CDR3 reads CARQGTATNEKLFF. The CDR3 bases are TGTGCCAGGCAGGGGACTGCAACTAATGAAAAACTGTTTTTT.

V is TRBV29-1 and J is TRBJ2-6; the D gene is possibly TRBD1 (6 bases). Per germline, CDR1 SQVTM and CDR2 ANQGSEA. Deletions cut 6 bases from V and 2 bases from J, with 11 bases between. The CDR3 has 14 amino acids. CDR3 coding DNA: TGCAGCGTGACAGGTCATCCTGGGGCCAACGTCCTGACTTTC. It is translated as CSVTGHPGANVLTF. Full variable domain (missing parts from reference TRBV29-1 and TRBJ2-6): SAVISQKPSRDICQRGTSLTIQCQVDSQVTMMFWYRQQPGQSLTLIATANQGSEATYESGFVIDKFPISRPNLTFSTLTVSNMSPEDSSIYLCSVTGHPGANVLTFGAGSRLTVL.

The V gene is TRBV29-1, the J gene TRBJ1-5, with TRBD1 matching 10 bases. This CDR3 contains 19 residues. Germline loops: CDR1 SQVTM, CDR2 ANQGSEA. The V segment lost 5 bases and the J segment 0 bases; nucleotides outside the gene matches: 16. This chain's CDR3 is CSVPLDRDRGFYSNQPQHF. CDR3 DNA sequence: TGCAGCGTTCCACTAGACCGGGACAGGGGCTTTTATAGCAATCAGCCCCAGCATTTT.

The rearrangement links TRBV5-1 to TRBJ2-7; the match to TRBD2 covers 12 bases. The DNA end is more similar to TRBJ2-5, so the J call may be wrong. The CDR3 has 18 amino acids. Germline CDR1 and CDR2: SGHRS and YFSETQ. CDR3 protein: CASSGRLAGGVLEETQYF. In DNA form, the CDR3 reads TGCGCCAGCAGCGGAAGGCTAGCGGGAGGGGTGTTGGAAGAGACCCAGTACTTC.

This sequence joins TRBV5-1 and TRBJ2-1, with 7 nucleotides matching TRBD1. The V gene end was trimmed by 7 bases and the J gene end by 0 bases; junction bases not matched to a gene: 16. CDR1 is SGHRS and CDR2 is YFSETQ in the germline V gene. This CDR3 spans 18 amino acids. The CDR3 nucleotides read TGCGCCAGCGGCCTACCTATCGGACAGGCCAGCTCCTACAATGAGCAGTTCTTC. It yields the protein CASGLPIGQASSYNEQFF.

The chain recombines TRBV6-5 with TRBJ1-1; 8 nucleotides match TRBD1. Germline CDR1 is MNHEY and CDR2 is SVGAGI. V shed 6 bases, J shed 0 bases, and the junction held 6 bases outside the gene matches. The CDR3 covers 15 residues. CDR3 nucleotide sequence: TGTGCCAGCAGATATAGCAGGGGGCTGAACACTGAAGCTTTCTTT. Protein sequence: CASRYSRGLNTEAFF.

This clonotype was detected only a few times. The chain employs TRBV11-2 and TRBJ2-7; TRBD2 matches 7 bases. With 5 bases clipped from V and 2 bases from J, the junction kept 9 bases outside the gene matches. This CDR3 spans 15 amino acids. Germline V gives CDR1 SGHAT, CDR2 FQNNGV. The DNA of the CDR3 is TGTGCCAGCAGCCAAGATGGGGGGGGGACCTACGAGCAGTACTTC. Its translation is CASSQDGGGTYEQYF.

The CDR3 sequence: CASSEGTSEGKYF. CDR3 DNA sequence: TGTGCCAGCAGCGAGGGGACTAGCGAAGGGAAGTACTTC. The chain combines TRBV9 with TRBJ2-5, with 10 bases lining up with TRBD2. V dropped 3 bases and J dropped 12; count of bases not matched to a gene: 8. Germline V lookup: CDR1 SGDLS, CDR2 YYNGEE. This CDR3 contains 13 residues. The whole variable domain, remainder taken from reference TRBV9 and TRBJ2-5, is DSGVTQTPKHLITATGQRVTLRCSPRSGDLSVYWYQQSLDQGLQFLIQYYNGEERAKGNILERFSAQQFPDLHSELNLSSLELGDSALYFCASSEGTSEGKYFGPGTRLLVL.